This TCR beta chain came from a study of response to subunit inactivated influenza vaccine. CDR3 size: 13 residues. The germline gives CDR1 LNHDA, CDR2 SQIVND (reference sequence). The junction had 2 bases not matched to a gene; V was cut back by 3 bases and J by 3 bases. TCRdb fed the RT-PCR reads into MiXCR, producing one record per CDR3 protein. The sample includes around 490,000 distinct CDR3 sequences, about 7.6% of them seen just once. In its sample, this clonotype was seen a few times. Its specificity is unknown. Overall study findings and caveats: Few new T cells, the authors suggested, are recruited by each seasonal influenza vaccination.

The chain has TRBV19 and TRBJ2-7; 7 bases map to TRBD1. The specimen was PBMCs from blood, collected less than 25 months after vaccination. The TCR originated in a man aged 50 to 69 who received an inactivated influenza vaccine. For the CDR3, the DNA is TGTGCCAGTAGTATTAACAGGGGCTACGAGCAGTACTTC. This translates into CASSINRGYEQYF.